This T cell receptor beta chain was sequenced during a study of blood T cell repertoires in COVID-19. On the study more broadly: Whether acute or convalescent, the COVID-19 samples came from the United States, Italy and Spain. The cDNA or gDNA used as material had been derived from T cells, B-cell-depleted T cells, or PBMCs.

Seattle patients were enrolled while actively infected and followed longitudinally. J was trimmed by 4 bases and V by 2 bases; bases with no gene match: 4. The CDR3 is 15 amino acids. CDR1 and CDR2 from the germline V gene are SGHRS and YFSETQ. Source study methods: Estimated nucleated cell counts came from reference gene primer amplification. The assay was immunoSEQ multiplex PCR, and TCRdb's table has in-frame clones only and misses some. V, J and clone size derive from that table, while D and trimming were established from the DNA sequence. The sample lists under 300,000 clones, nearly 95% occurring once.

The chain carries TRBV5-1 and TRBJ1-1; TRBD1 agrees at 11 bases. The TCR originated in a man younger than 45 with COVID-19, enrolled during active disease. The source material was peripheral blood. CDR3 residues: CASSFTGTGGTEAFF. CDR3 DNA: TGCGCCAGCAGCTTCACCGGGACAGGGGGCACTGAAGCTTTCTTT.